A selection of T cell receptor beta chains follows, all from one sample in a study of cytomegalovirus exposure and HLA in healthy donors. Here immunoSEQ multiplex PCR was the method, and the copy in TCRdb shows in-frame clones only, minus some. Among 100,000 to 150,000 clones listed, 60% to 85% were seen once. Input material: PBMCs. These receptors came from a young woman in good health and CMV-seronegative. Each CDR3 is given with its conserved first and last residue. Fields, in order: clone size, J gene, V gene, D gene, CDR3 DNA, CDR3 protein. A D gene is named only where the DNA matches it firmly. Only part of the rows carry a size: once, few, many, or a class if the clone is expanded.

once	TRBJ2-1	TRBV9	-	TGTGCCAGCAGCCCTTGGGACACCGTGAAGTTCTTC	CASSPWDTVKFF
once	TRBJ2-7	TRBV7-2	TRBD2	TGTGCCAGCAGCTTACCTCCCTCCGGGACTAGCCTCTCCGAGCAGTACTTC	CASSLPPSGTSLSEQYF
-	TRBJ2-1	TRBV7-6	-	TGTGCCAGCAGCTTAATAAGCGGTTTCTCCTACAATGAGCAGTTCTTC	CASSLISGFSYNEQFF
-	TRBJ2-7	TRBV7-9	TRBD2	TGTGCCAGCAGTAAGGGGGTAGCGGGAACCTACGAGCAGTACTTC	CASSKGVAGTYEQYF
-	TRBJ2-2	TRBV18	-	TGTGCCAGCTCACCAGGGCAGGATAGTACCGGGGAGCTGTTTTTT	CASSPGQDSTGELFF
-	TRBJ2-1	TRBV5-1	-	TGCGCCAGCAGCGAAACAGGTGGCTCCTACAATGAGCAGTTCTTC	CASSETGGSYNEQFF
-	TRBJ2-7	TRBV4-1	-	TGCGCCAGCAGCCAAGATCGAAGCGACAGCTCCTACGAGCAGTACTTC	CASSQDRSDSSYEQYF
-	TRBJ2-2	TRBV7-9	-	TGTGCCAGCAGCTTAACCACAGGAAACACCGGGGAGCTGTTTTTT	CASSLTTGNTGELFF
-	TRBJ2-1	TRBV10-2	TRBD2	TGCGCCAGCAGTGAGCTGCGGGAGGTAAATGAGCAGTTCTTC	CASSELREVNEQFF
-	TRBJ1-1	TRBV4-1	TRBD1	TGCGCCAGCACCCCGGACAGGGGTGAAGCTTTCTTT	CASTPDRGEAFF
-	TRBJ2-5	TRBV11-2	-	TGTGCCAGCAGCCTCAACACTTTGCGGGAGACCCAGTACTTC	CASSLNTLRETQYF
few	TRBJ1-2	TRBV19	-	TGTGCCAGTAGTCGAACAGCTAACTATGGCTACACCTTC	CASSRTANYGYTF
-	TRBJ2-7	TRBV11-2	-	TGTGCCAGCAGCTATCTAGTTCTTGGTCAGTACTTC	CASSYLVLGQYF
-	TRBJ1-2	TRBV28	-	TGTGCCAGCAGCCCCCTACAGGGACCTCAGAGGAGAGGCTACACCTTC	CASSPLQGPQRRGYTF
-	TRBJ1-1	TRBV11-2	-	TGTGCCAGCAGCCCCGGGAGGGGACGGCGGGACACTGAAGCTTTCTTT	CASSPGRGRRDTEAFF
few	TRBJ1-5	TRBV2	-	TGTGCCAGCAGTGGCCAGAACAATCAGCGCCCCCAGCATTTT	CASSGQNNQRPQHF
-	TRBJ1-2	TRBV18	-	TGTGCCAGCTCACCGGCGGACAGAAACTATGGCTACACCTTC	CASSPADRNYGYTF
-	TRBJ1-1	TRBV4-1	-	TGCGCCAGCAGCCGAAGCGAGTTGAACACTGAAGCTTTCTTT	CASSRSELNTEAFF
-	TRBJ1-1	TRBV7-9	-	TGTGCCAGCAGCCTTCTGACAGGTGCGAACACTGAAGCTTTCTTT	CASSLLTGANTEAFF
-	TRBJ2-1	TRBV5-6	TRBD2	TGTGCCAGCAGCCCGGGTATTAGCGGGAGGGCCGGTGAGCAGTTCTTC	CASSPGISGRAGEQFF
-	TRBJ1-1	TRBV6-1	-	TGTGCCACCGCGACAGGAGCCACTGAAGCTTTCTTT	CATATGATEAFF
once	TRBJ2-7	TRBV27	TRBD1	TGTGCCAGCAGTTCTGGAGTTACAGGGGCCCACGAGCAGTACTTC	CASSSGVTGAHEQYF
-	TRBJ2-1	TRBV4-1	-	TGCGCCAGCAGCCAAGAAGATGAGACAGCTTCCTACAATGAGCAGTTCTTC	CASSQEDETASYNEQFF
-	TRBJ2-1	TRBV5-6	TRBD1	TGTGCCAGCAGCCATCCTCGGACAGGGGGCTTCGAGCAGTTCTTC	CASSHPRTGGFEQFF
-	TRBJ1-1	TRBV18	-	TGTGCCAGCTCGACAGGTAACACTGAAGCTTTCTTT	CASSTGNTEAFF
few	TRBJ2-7	TRBV10-3	-	TGTGCCATCAGGGAAGACTATGAGCAGTACTTC	CAIREDYEQYF
-	TRBJ1-1	TRBV21-1	-	TGTGCCAGCAGAAAGTCGGTCATGAACACTGAAGCTTTCTTT	CASRKSVMNTEAFF
-	TRBJ2-5	TRBV7-9	TRBD2	TGTGCCAGCAGCTTATGGGACCTAGCGGGAGGGCCCGAGACCCAGTACTTC	CASSLWDLAGGPETQYF
-	TRBJ2-3	TRBV5-1	-	TGCGCCAGCTGTTATCTCCTCACAGATACGCAGTATTTT	CASCYLLTDTQYF
few	TRBJ1-4	TRBV19	-	TGTGCCAGTAGTATCTCGACTCCCAGGGGTAGAACTAATGAAAAACTGTTTTTT	CASSISTPRGRTNEKLFF
-	TRBJ2-6	TRBV29-1	TRBD2	TGCAGCGTTGAAGATTTGAGGACTAGCGGGAGGGACTTACCTGGGGCCAACGTCCTGACTTTC	CSVEDLRTSGRDLPGANVLTF
-	TRBJ2-7	TRBV5-5	-	TGTGCCAGCAGCTTGGTCGTCGGTCCCTACGAGCAGTACTTC	CASSLVVGPYEQYF
-	TRBJ2-7	TRBV11-2	TRBD2	TGTGCCAGCAGCCCGTTAGCGGGAGGCTACGAGCAGTACTTC	CASSPLAGGYEQYF
-	TRBJ2-7	TRBV7-8	-	TGTGCCAGCAGCTTCCCGGACTCTTTCAGGCCTTACGAGCAGTACTTC	CASSFPDSFRPYEQYF
-	TRBJ2-1	TRBV11-2	-	TGTGCCAGCAGCTTAACGGCCTTGAGAGGAATTGATGAGCAGTTCTTC	CASSLTALRGIDEQFF
few	TRBJ1-1	TRBV6-6	-	TGTGCCAGCACCCGCAGAGCGGGGAACACTGAAGCTTTCTTT	CASTRRAGNTEAFF
-	TRBJ1-1	TRBV30	TRBD1	TGTGCCTGGAGTGAGACAGGGGTCCCTGAAGCTTTCTTT	CAWSETGVPEAFF
-	TRBJ2-7	TRBV7-9	TRBD1	TGTGCCAGCAGCTCGAGTATGGGACAGGGGTACTACGAGCAGTACTTC	CASSSSMGQGYYEQYF
few	TRBJ1-2	TRBV19	TRBD1	TGTGCCAGTAGTATATCCGGACAGGGGGAAAAAGGCTACACCTTC	CASSISGQGEKGYTF
-	TRBJ1-3	TRBV6-5	TRBD1	TGTGCCAGCAGCTCCGGGACAGGGGTGAACACCATATATTTT	CASSSGTGVNTIYF
-	TRBJ2-7	TRBV5-1	-	TGCGCCAGCAGCTTGGAACAGGTCTCCTACGAGCAGTACTTC	CASSLEQVSYEQYF
-	TRBJ1-2	TRBV6-6	TRBD1	TGTGCCAGCAGTTCGGGGACAGGAGGGGAAGCTTATGGCTACACCTTC	CASSSGTGGEAYGYTF